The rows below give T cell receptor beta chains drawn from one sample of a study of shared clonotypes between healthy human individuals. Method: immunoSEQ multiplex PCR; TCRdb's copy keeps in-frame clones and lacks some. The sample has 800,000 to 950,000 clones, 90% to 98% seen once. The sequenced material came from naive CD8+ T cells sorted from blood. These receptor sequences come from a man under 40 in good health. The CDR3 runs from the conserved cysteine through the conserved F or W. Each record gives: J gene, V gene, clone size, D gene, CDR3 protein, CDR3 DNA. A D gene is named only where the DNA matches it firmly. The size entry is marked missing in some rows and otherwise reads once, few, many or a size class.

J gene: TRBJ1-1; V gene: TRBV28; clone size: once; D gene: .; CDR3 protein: CASSLTAGSLNTEAFF; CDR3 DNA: TGTGCCAGCAGTTTGACCGCTGGCTCCCTGAACACTGAAGCTTTCTTT
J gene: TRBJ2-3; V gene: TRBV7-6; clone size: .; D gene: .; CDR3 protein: CASSVSPSEDTQYF; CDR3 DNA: TGTGCCAGCAGCGTTAGCCCTAGTGAGGATACGCAGTATTTT
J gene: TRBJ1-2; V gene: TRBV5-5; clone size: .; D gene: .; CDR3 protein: CASSLSTQPNYGYTF; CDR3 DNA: TGTGCCAGCAGCTTAAGTACGCAGCCTAACTATGGCTACACCTTC
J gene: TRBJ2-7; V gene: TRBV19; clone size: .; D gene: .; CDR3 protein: CASSFGHKLGEQYF; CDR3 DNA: TGTGCCAGTAGTTTCGGACATAAATTGGGCGAGCAGTACTTC
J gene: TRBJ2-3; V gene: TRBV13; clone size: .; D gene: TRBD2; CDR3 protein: CASSSGLAGGFRSTDTQYF; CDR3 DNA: TGTGCCAGCAGCTCGGGACTAGCGGGAGGGTTTAGGAGCACAGATACGCAGTATTTT
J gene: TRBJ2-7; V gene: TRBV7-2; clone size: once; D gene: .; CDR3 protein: CASSLVSYEQYF; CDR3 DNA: TGTGCCAGCAGCTTAGTCAGTTACGAGCAGTACTTC
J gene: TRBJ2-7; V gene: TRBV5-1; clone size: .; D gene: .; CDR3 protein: CASSLELSSEYEQYF; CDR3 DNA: TGCGCCAGCAGCTTGGAATTGTCGTCTGAGTACGAGCAGTACTTC
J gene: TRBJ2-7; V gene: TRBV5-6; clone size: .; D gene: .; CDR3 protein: CASSFGGSGPPYEQYF; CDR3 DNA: TGTGCCAGCAGCTTTGGGGGGTCGGGGCCCCCCTACGAGCAGTACTTC
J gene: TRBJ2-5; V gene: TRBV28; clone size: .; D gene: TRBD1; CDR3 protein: CASSLGQAQETQYF; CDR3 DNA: TGTGCCAGCAGCCTGGGACAGGCCCAAGAGACCCAGTACTTC
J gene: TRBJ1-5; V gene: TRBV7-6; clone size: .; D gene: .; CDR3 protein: CASSLRGNQPQHF; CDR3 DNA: TGTGCCAGCAGCTTACGGGGGAATCAGCCCCAGCATTTT
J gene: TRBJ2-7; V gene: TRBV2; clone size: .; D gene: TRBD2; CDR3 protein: CASSGRGNYPYEQYF; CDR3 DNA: TGTGCCAGCAGTGGGCGGGGGAATTACCCCTACGAGCAGTACTTC
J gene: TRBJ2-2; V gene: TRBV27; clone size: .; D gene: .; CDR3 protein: CASSLWLNGELFF; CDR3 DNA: TGTGCCAGCAGTTTATGGCTTAACGGGGAGCTGTTTTTT
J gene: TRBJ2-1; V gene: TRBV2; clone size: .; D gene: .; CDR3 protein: CASSDGRRQFF; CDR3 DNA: TGTGCCAGCAGTGATGGACGGAGACAGTTCTTC
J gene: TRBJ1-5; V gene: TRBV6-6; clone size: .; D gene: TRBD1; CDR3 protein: CASSYGTANQPQHF; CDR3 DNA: TGTGCCAGCAGTTATGGGACAGCTAATCAGCCCCAGCATTTT
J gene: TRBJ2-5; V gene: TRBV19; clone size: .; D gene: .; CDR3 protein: CASSMSWETQYF; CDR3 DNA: TGTGCCAGTAGTATGAGTTGGGAGACCCAGTACTTC
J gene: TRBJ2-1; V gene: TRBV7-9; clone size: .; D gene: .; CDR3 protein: CASSLEVGVPYNEQFF; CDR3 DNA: TGTGCCAGCAGCTTAGAAGTCGGAGTTCCGTACAATGAGCAGTTCTTC
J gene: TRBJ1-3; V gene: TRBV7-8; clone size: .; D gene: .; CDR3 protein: CASSAFPGLANTIYF; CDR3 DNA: TGTGCCAGCAGCGCATTCCCAGGGTTGGCGAACACCATATATTTT
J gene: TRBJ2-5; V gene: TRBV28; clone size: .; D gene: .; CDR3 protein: CASIKTPFSGETQYF; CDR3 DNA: TGTGCCAGCATAAAGACCCCATTTAGTGGGGAGACCCAGTACTTC
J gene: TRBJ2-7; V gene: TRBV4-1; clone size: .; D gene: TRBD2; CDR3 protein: CASSQDSSGRAWEQYF; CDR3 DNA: TGCGCCAGCAGCCAAGATTCTAGCGGGAGGGCGTGGGAGCAGTACTTC
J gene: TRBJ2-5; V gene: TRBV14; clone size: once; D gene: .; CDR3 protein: CASSQIGRGEETQYF; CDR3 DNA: TGTGCCAGCAGCCAAATAGGCAGGGGAGAAGAGACCCAGTACTTC
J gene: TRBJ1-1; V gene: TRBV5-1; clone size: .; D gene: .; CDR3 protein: CASSLQQENTEAFF; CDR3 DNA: TGCGCCAGCAGCTTGCAACAGGAGAACACTGAAGCTTTCTTT
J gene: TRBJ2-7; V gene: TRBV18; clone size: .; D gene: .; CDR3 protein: CASSPPFAARYEQYF; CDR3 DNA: TGTGCCAGCTCACCACCGTTCGCAGCCCGCTACGAGCAGTACTTC
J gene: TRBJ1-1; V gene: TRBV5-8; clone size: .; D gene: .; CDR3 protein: CASSSIQGTNTEAFF; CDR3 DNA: TGTGCCAGCAGCTCAATACAGGGTACCAACACTGAAGCTTTCTTT
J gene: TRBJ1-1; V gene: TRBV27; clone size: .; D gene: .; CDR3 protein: CASGLGRDTEAFF; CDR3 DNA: TGTGCCAGTGGGCTCGGGAGAGACACTGAAGCTTTCTTT
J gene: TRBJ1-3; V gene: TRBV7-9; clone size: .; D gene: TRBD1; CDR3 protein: CASSLAPDRVFGNTIYF; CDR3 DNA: TGTGCCAGCAGCTTAGCTCCGGACAGGGTATTTGGAAACACCATATATTTT
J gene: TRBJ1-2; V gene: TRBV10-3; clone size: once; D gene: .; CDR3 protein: CAISVAATQYGYTF; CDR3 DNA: TGTGCCATCAGTGTTGCAGCGACCCAATATGGCTACACCTTC
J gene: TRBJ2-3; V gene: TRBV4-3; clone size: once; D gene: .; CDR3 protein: CASSQDWGGIGDTQYF; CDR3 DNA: TGCGCCAGCAGCCAAGATTGGGGCGGGATCGGAGATACGCAGTATTTT
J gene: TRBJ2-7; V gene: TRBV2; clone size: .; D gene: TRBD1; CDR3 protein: CASSNVGQGTVEQYF; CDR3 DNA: TGTGCCAGCAGTAATGTTGGACAGGGTACGGTCGAGCAGTACTTC
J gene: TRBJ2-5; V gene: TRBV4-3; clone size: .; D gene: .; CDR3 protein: CASSQGTEEETQYF; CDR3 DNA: TGCGCCAGCAGCCAAGGGACAGAAGAAGAGACCCAGTACTTC
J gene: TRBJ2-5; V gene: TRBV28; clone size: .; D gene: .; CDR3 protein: CASRLGEQHQETQYF; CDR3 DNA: TGTGCCAGCAGATTGGGGGAACAACACCAAGAGACCCAGTACTTC
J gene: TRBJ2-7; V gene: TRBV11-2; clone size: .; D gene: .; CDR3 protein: CASSGPSGGNSYEQYF; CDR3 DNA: TGTGCCAGCAGCGGACCCTCAGGGGGGAACTCCTACGAGCAGTACTTC
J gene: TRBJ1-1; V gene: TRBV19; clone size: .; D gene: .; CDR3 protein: CASSYTWSTEAFF; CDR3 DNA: TGTGCCAGTAGCTATACGTGGTCCACTGAAGCTTTCTTT
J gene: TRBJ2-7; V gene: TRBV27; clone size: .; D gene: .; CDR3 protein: CASSRDPYEQYF; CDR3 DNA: TGTGCCAGCAGTAGGGACCCCTACGAGCAGTACTTC
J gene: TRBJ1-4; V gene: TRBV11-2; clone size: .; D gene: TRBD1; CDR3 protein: CASSLGLQGAHEKLFF; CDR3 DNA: TGTGCCAGCAGCTTAGGTTTGCAGGGGGCTCACGAAAAACTGTTTTTT
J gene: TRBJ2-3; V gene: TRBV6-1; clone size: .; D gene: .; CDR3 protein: CASSEGNSQVVDTQYF; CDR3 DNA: TGTGCCAGCAGTGAAGGTAACTCTCAAGTGGTAGATACGCAGTATTTT
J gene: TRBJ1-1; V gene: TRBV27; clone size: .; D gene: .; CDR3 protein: CASSSDGFRVTEAFF; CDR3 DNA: TGTGCCAGCAGTTCTGATGGTTTCCGGGTCACTGAAGCTTTCTTT
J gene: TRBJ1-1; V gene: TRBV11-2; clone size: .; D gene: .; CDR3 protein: CASSPRMNTEAFF; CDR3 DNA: TGTGCCAGCAGCCCAAGGATGAACACTGAAGCTTTCTTT
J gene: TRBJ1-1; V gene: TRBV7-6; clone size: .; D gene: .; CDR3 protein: CASSLRRGQTNTEAFF; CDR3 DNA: TGTGCCAGCAGCTTACGGCGCGGGCAGACGAACACTGAAGCTTTCTTT
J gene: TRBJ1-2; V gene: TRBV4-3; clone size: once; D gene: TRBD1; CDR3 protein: CASSHGQGEYTF; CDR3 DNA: TGCGCCAGCAGCCACGGACAGGGCGAATACACCTTC
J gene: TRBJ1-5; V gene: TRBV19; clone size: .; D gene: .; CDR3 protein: CASRQKGSNQPQHF; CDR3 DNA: TGTGCCAGTAGGCAAAAGGGTAGCAATCAGCCCCAGCATTTT
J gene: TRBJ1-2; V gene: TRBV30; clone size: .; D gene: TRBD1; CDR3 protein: CAWRGRTGNGYTF; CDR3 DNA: TGTGCCTGGAGAGGCCGGACAGGGAATGGCTACACCTTC
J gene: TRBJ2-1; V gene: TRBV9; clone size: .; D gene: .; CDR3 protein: CASSARENEQFF; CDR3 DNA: TGTGCCAGCAGCGCCAGGGAAAATGAGCAGTTCTTC
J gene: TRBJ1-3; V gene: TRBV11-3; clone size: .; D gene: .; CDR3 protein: CASSLNSHSGNTIYF; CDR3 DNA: TGTGCCAGCAGCTTAAACAGCCACTCTGGAAACACCATATATTTT
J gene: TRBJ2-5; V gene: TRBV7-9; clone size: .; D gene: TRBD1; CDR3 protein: CASSTRDRTPQETQYF; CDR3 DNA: TGTGCCAGCAGCACCCGGGACAGGACGCCACAAGAGACCCAGTACTTC
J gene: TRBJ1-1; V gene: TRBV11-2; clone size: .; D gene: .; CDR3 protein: CASSSSLPTMGEAFF; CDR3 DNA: TGTGCCAGCAGCTCTTCTTTGCCGACGATGGGGGAAGCTTTCTTT
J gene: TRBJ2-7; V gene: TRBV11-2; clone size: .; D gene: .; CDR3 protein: CASSLVPVEQYF; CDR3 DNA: TGTGCCAGCAGCTTAGTACCCGTCGAGCAGTACTTC
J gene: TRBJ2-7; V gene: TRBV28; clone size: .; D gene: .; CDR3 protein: CASRPPGGGAYEQYF; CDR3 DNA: TGTGCCAGCAGACCCCCTGGCGGAGGGGCCTACGAGCAGTACTTC
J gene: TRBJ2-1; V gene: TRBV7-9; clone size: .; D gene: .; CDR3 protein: CASSSLDEQFF; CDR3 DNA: TGTGCCAGCAGCTCCTTAGATGAGCAGTTCTTC